This T cell receptor beta chain was identified during a study of shared clonotypes between healthy human individuals. The method was immunoSEQ multiplex PCR; TCRdb's version includes in-frame clones alone and lacks a portion of them. This sample has 2 million to 2.5 million clones, with more than 90% found just once. Trimming took 4 bases from V and 13 from J; bases not matched to a gene: 12. Germline CDR1 SGHAT, CDR2 FQNNGV. This CDR3 spans 15 amino acids. About this clone itself: Its antigen is not identified.

Points from the study as a whole: Expectations were that clonotype sharing among donors would be affected by sequencing depth.

This clonotype was obtained from a man in his late teens or twenties in good health. The chain links TRBV11-2 to TRBJ1-6; 8 nucleotides agree with TRBD1. Sequenced: naive CD4+ T cells sorted from blood. As to subset: CD45RA+ positively selected. CDR3 sequence (DNA): TGTGCCAGCAGCTGGAAAGGACAGGGTAGGGAGCCCCTCCACTTT. Translation gives CASSWKGQGREPLHF.